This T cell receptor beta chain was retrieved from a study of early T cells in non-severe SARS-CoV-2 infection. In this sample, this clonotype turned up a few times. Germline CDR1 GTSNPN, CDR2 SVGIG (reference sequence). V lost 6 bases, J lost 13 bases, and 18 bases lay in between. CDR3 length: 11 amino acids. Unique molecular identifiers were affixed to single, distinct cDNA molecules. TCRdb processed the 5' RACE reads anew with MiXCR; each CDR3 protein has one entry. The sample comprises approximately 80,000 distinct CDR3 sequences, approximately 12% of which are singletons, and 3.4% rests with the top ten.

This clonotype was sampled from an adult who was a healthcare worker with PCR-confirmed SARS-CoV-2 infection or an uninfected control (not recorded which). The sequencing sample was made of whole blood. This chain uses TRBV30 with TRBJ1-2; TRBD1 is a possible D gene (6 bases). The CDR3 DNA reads TGTGCCTGTACGGGACATAAATTGCCCACCTTC. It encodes CACTGHKLPTF.